Sequencing of this T cell receptor beta chain was carried out in a study of blood T cell repertoires in COVID-19. Turning to the study itself: The United States, Italy and Spain supplied acute and convalescent COVID-19 samples. Nucleic acid was either cDNA or gDNA, and it came from T cells, B-cell-depleted T cells, or PBMCs.

Some clones are missing from TCRdb's copy, which holds only in-frame ones; the method was immunoSEQ multiplex PCR. The repertoire has about 90,000 clones, 85% of them found once; the top ten carry about 11%. Trimming pared 5 bases from V and 0 bases from J, leaving 10 bases between. The length of the CDR3 is 14 residues. CDR1 and CDR2 from the germline V gene are SEHNR and FQNEAQ (reference sequence). Sequenced sample: peripheral blood. The clonotype comes from a woman between 65 and 79 years old with active or convalescent COVID-19. The genes are TRBV7-9 and TRBJ1-1; weak D call: TRBD1 (6 bases). The CDR3 loop reads CASSQTGMNTEAFF. The CDR3 nucleotides read TGTGCCAGCAGCCAAACAGGGATGAACACTGAAGCTTTCTTT.